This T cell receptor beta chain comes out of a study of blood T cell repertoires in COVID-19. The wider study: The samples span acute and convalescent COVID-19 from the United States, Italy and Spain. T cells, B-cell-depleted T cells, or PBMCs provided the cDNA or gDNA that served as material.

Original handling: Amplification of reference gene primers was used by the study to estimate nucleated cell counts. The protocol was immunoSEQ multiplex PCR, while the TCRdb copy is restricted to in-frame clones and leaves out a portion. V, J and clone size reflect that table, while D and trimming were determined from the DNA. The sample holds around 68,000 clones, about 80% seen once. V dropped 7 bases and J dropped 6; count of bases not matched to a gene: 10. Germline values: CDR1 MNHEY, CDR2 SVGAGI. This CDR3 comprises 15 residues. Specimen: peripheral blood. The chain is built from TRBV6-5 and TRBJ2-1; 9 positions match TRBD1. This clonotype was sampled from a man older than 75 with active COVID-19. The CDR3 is CASMAPGTGSNEQFF. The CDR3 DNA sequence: TGTGCCAGCATGGCCCCCGGGACAGGGTCCAATGAGCAGTTCTTC.